The 21 T cell receptor beta chains below were found in one sample sequenced in a study of blood T cells in healthy people across ages. It was with a sample-barcoded 5' primer and a J-beta primer mix that a second PCR of roughly 7 to 12 cycles was run. A single record per CDR3 protein comes from TCRdb applying MiXCR to the 5' RACE reads. This sample carries under 1,100,000 distinct CDR3 sequences, roughly 24% of them seen once, and the ten largest clones take approximately 0.7%. The same data also went into a second study, on T cells of mothers and their children.

The sample taken for sequencing was blood. Receptor source: a girl aged 2-10 years in good health.

There are a few counts of this clonotype. Mismatch with germline at one junction end may stem from a read error. The chain has TRBV27 and TRBJ2-7; D unresolved. Germline V gene sequence: CDR1 MNHEY, CDR2 SMNVEV (reference sequence). The CDR3 totals 14 residues. The CDR3 here is CVSSLRAGDYEQYF. The CDR3 nucleotides read TGTGTCAGCAGTTTAAGGGCAGGAGACTACGAGCAGTACTTC.

The V and J genes are TRBV15 and TRBJ1-1; D uncertain. CDR1 and CDR2 from the germline V gene are LNHNV and YYDKDF (reference sequence). With 5 bases removed from V and 0 bases from J, the gap between germline ends came to 13 bases. The CDR3 spans 15 residues. The DNA for the CDR3 is TGTGCCACCAGCTTCGACCGCTACATGAACACTGAAGCTTTCTTT. Protein: CATSFDRYMNTEAFF.

This chain links TRBV3-1 with TRBJ2-5; no definite D call. The J call may be mistaken, given a closer DNA end match to TRBJ2-7. The germline CDR1 and CDR2 sequences are LGHDT and YNNKEL (reference sequence). CDR3 length: 16 residues. The DNA of the CDR3 is TGTGCCAGCAGCCAAGCCTCGCGCGAGAGCTCCTACGAGCAGTACTTC. This encodes CASSQASRESSYEQYF.

This clonotype was found a few times. The chain recombines TRBV7-6 with TRBJ1-4; 9 bases are a match to TRBD1. The CDR3 runs 20 residues. From germline, CDR1 is SGHVS and CDR2 FNYEAQ. J was trimmed by 8 bases and V by 3 bases; bases with no gene match: 22. In DNA, the CDR3 is TGTGCCAGCAGCTTCGATCCGGGACAGGGAATGGGTGAGATAGACGAAAAACTGTTTTTT. Residues: CASSFDPGQGMGEIDEKLFF.

The genes are TRBV4-3 and TRBJ1-2; D gene unclear. CDR1 LGHNA and CDR2 YSLEER come from the germline V gene. The CDR3 contains 16 residues. V was trimmed by 5 bases and J by 2 bases, leaving 18 bases between them. The chain's CDR3 is CASSEGSGRGNYGYTF. The CDR3 DNA reads TGCGCCAGCAGCGAGGGTTCGGGCCGGGGAAACTATGGCTACACCTTC.

This clonotype was seen a few times. The chain is built from TRBV12-3 or TRBV12-4 and TRBJ2-5; D is uncertain. The J call may be wrong; the DNA end is better matched by TRBJ2-1. The CDR3 extends over 13 amino acids. CDR3 residues: CASGSPDYFEQFF. CDR3 nucleotide sequence: TGTGCCAGCGGCTCGCCGGATTATTTTGAGCAGTTCTTC.

The V call is TRBV28, the J call TRBJ1-1; D uncertain. CDR1 is MDHEN and CDR2 is SYDVKM in the germline V gene. This CDR3 is 15 amino acids long. Trimming stripped 4 bases from V and 2 bases from J, with 14 bases between. Here the CDR3 DNA reads TGTGCCAGCAGTTCGGTGGCGGGTAGTAACACTGAAGCTTTCTTT. Translation gives CASSSVAGSNTEAFF.

This clonotype was counted a few times. The chain carries TRBV12-3 or TRBV12-4 and TRBJ1-4; D not certain. The CDR3 consists of 14 residues. V lost 3 bases and J lost 5, with 10 bases in between. CDR3 sequence reads: CASSLALPNEKLFF. As DNA, the CDR3 is TGTGCCAGCAGTTTGGCCCTGCCGAATGAAAAACTGTTTTTT.

This clonotype was seen a few times. The chain joins TRBV24-1 to TRBJ2-5; no clear D. V lost 0 bases to trimming and J lost 2 bases, with 9 bases between them. The CDR3 has 15 amino acids. Germline assignment: CDR1 KGHDR and CDR2 SFDVKD. CDR3 amino acids: CATSDLAPGQETQYF. The CDR3 DNA reads as TGTGCCACCAGTGATTTGGCGCCGGGTCAAGAGACCCAGTACTTC.

The gene calls are TRBV3-1 and TRBJ2-5; TRBD2 matches at 10 bases. TRBJ2-1 matches the DNA end more closely, so the J call is doubtful. This CDR3 has 17 amino acids. CDR1 is LGHDT, CDR2 YNNKEL, per germline (reference sequence). CDR3 residues: CASSQVASGRLNNEQFF. The CDR3, as DNA: TGTGCCAGCAGCCAAGTTGCTAGCGGGAGACTAAACAATGAGCAGTTCTTC.

CDR3 in amino acids: CSASTGRTIYEQYF. The CDR3 DNA is TGCAGTGCTAGCACAGGGCGGACGATCTACGAGCAGTACTTC. This chain links TRBV20-1 with TRBJ2-5; D is perhaps TRBD1 (6 bases). The J call is in doubt because the DNA end fits TRBJ2-7 better. Per the germline V gene, CDR1 is DFQATT and CDR2 is SNEGSKA (reference sequence). The CDR3 has 14 amino acids.

The rearrangement links TRBV9 to TRBJ2-5; 10 bases map to TRBD2. The last part of the DNA fits TRBJ2-1 better; the J call may be wrong. This CDR3 has 21 residues. Germline lookup yields CDR1 SGDLS and CDR2 YYNGEE. CDR3 in amino acids: CASSVEVPRRRLAGARNEQFF. In DNA, the CDR3 is TGTGCCAGCAGCGTAGAAGTCCCCAGGCGGAGGCTAGCGGGAGCGAGGAATGAGCAGTTCTTC.

A few counts support this clonotype. CDR3 in amino acids: CASSLTRSHWETQYF. In DNA form, the CDR3 reads TGTGCCAGCAGCTTGACCAGGAGCCATTGGGAGACCCAGTACTTC. The chain employs TRBV5-6 and TRBJ2-5; D gene uncertain. The CDR3 is 15 residues long. Germline V lookup: CDR1 SGHDT, CDR2 YYEEEE. V lost 1 base and J lost 5, with 15 bases in between.

The rearrangement links TRBV10-3 to TRBJ1-2, with no clear D. Trimming removed 6 bases at V and 4 bases at J, with 15 bases between. The CDR3 has 14 residues. Per the germline V gene, CDR1 is ENHRY and CDR2 is SYGVKD. The CDR3 nucleotides read TGTGCCATCAGCGATATCGACGGACCCTATGGCTACACCTTC. Amino acid sequence: CAISDIDGPYGYTF.

This clonotype was seen more than once but under ten times. The chain joins TRBV12-3 or TRBV12-4 to TRBJ2-5; D is uncertain. The CDR3 totals 16 residues. V was trimmed by 3 bases and J by 2 bases, leaving 16 bases between them. The CDR3 region is CASSLAVSQDQETQYF. DNA for the CDR3: TGTGCCAGCAGTTTGGCGGTCTCCCAAGATCAAGAGACCCAGTACTTC.

The V and J genes are TRBV5-5 and TRBJ1-4; TRBD1 might be the D (6 bases). Between the trimmed V and J ends, which lost 4 bases and 8 bases, there was a span of 12 bases. Germline loops: CDR1 SGHKS, CDR2 YYEKEE (reference sequence). CDR3 size: 13 residues. The CDR3 nucleotides are TGTGCCAGCAGCCAGGGGCTTTGGGAAAAACTGTTTTTT. This codes for CASSQGLWEKLFF. Based on the CDR3 plus reference TRBV5-5 and TRBJ1-4, the full variable domain is DAGVTQSPTHLIKTRGQQVTLRCSPISGHKSVSWYQQVLGQGPQFIFQYYEKEERGRGNFPDRFSARQFPNYSSELNVNALLLGDSALYLCASSQGLWEKLFFGSGTQLSVL.

This clonotype was counted ten times or more. The V and J genes are TRBV28 and TRBJ2-5, with unresolved D. The J call may be incorrect, as the DNA end agrees better with TRBJ2-3. This CDR3 has 12 residues. The germline V gene encodes CDR1 MDHEN and CDR2 SYDVKM. Written as DNA, the CDR3 is TGTGCCAGCTCACCACCGGGCGGTACGCAGTATTTT. Its protein product is CASSPPGGTQYF.

The chain joins TRBV28 to TRBJ2-1, with 7 bases fitting TRBD1. This CDR3 has 15 residues. Germline values: CDR1 MDHEN, CDR2 SYDVKM. Trimming removed 4 bases from V and 5 bases from J; junction bases left unmatched: 8. The CDR3 spells CASSSPGQFHNEQFF. Here the CDR3 DNA reads TGTGCCAGCAGTTCCCCGGGACAGTTCCACAATGAGCAGTTCTTC.

There are a few counts of this clonotype. This rearrangement joins TRBV10-3 to TRBJ2-5, with D unclear. This CDR3 has 14 residues. Trimming removed 4 bases at V and 2 bases at J, with 11 bases between. The germline V gene has CDR1 ENHRY and CDR2 SYGVKD. In nucleotides, the CDR3 is TGTGCCATCAGTGCAGGTCCCGAACAAGAGACCCAGTACTTC. This gives the protein CAISAGPEQETQYF.

This clonotype has only a few counts. The gene calls are TRBV11-2 and TRBJ1-4; 10 positions agree with TRBD1. CDR3 length: 19 amino acids. The J segment lost 1 base and the V segment lost 4 bases, leaving 12 bases of the junction unmatched. Germline CDR1 SGHAT, CDR2 FQNNGV. CDR3 residues: CASSSPGTGDDRTNEKLFF. The CDR3 coding sequence is TGTGCCAGCAGCTCGCCCGGGACAGGGGACGACCGAACTAATGAAAAACTGTTTTTT.

The rearrangement links TRBV28 to TRBJ2-5; 12 bases fit TRBD2. The DNA end lines up better with TRBJ2-7; the J call may be wrong. Germline V gene lookup returns CDR1 MDHEN and CDR2 SYDVKM. This CDR3 is 17 amino acids long. For the CDR3, the DNA is TGTGCCAGCAGTTCACCGACTAGGACTAGCGGGGCAGACGAGCAGTACTTC. As protein: CASSSPTRTSGADEQYF.